The rows below give T cell receptor beta chains drawn from one sample of a study of blood T cell repertoires in COVID-19. Produced via immunoSEQ multiplex PCR; TCRdb's table is partial and in-frame only. The sample yields 150,000 to 200,000 clones, about 92% seen once. The sequenced material came from peripheral blood. The source of these receptors is a woman between 55 and 75 years old with COVID-19, enrolled during active disease. Both conserved end residues are part of each CDR3. A D gene is named only where the DNA matches it firmly. Clone size is stated in some rows and not others, as once, few, many or a class when expanded.

j_call: TRBJ2-3
d_call: TRBD2
v_call: TRBV14
clone_size: NA
cdr3_nt: TGTGCCAGCAGCCCAGTGGGACGGGGGGGAAGAACAGATACGCAGTATTTT
cdr3_aa: CASSPVGRGGRTDTQYF

j_call: TRBJ1-3
d_call: NA
v_call: TRBV7-2
clone_size: NA
cdr3_nt: TGTGCCAGCAGCCCGGGAGGGTCGGGAAACACCATATATTTT
cdr3_aa: CASSPGGSGNTIYF

j_call: TRBJ1-3
d_call: NA
v_call: TRBV7-2
clone_size: NA
cdr3_nt: TGTGCCAGCAGCCGCACAGGGACAGGAAACACCATATATTTT
cdr3_aa: CASSRTGTGNTIYF

j_call: TRBJ2-3
d_call: TRBD1
v_call: TRBV5-1
clone_size: NA
cdr3_nt: TGCGCCAGCAGCTTACAGGGGGTCCCCAGCACAGATACGCAGTATTTT
cdr3_aa: CASSLQGVPSTDTQYF

j_call: TRBJ1-5
d_call: NA
v_call: TRBV19
clone_size: NA
cdr3_nt: TGTGCCAGTAGTATAGAACGACAGAGAAATCAGCCCCAGCATTTT
cdr3_aa: CASSIERQRNQPQHF

j_call: TRBJ2-5
d_call: TRBD2
v_call: TRBV7-2
clone_size: NA
cdr3_nt: TGTGCCAGCAGCTCCCAACTGGGACTAGCGGGCGGAGAGACCCAGTACTTC
cdr3_aa: CASSSQLGLAGGETQYF

j_call: TRBJ1-4
d_call: TRBD1
v_call: TRBV7-2
clone_size: NA
cdr3_nt: TGTGCCAGCGGGACTAGGGGGCCAACTAATGAAAAACTGTTTTTT
cdr3_aa: CASGTRGPTNEKLFF

j_call: TRBJ2-2
d_call: NA
v_call: TRBV2
clone_size: NA
cdr3_nt: TGTGCCAGCAGTGATTTTCAGGACACCGGGGAGCTGTTTTTT
cdr3_aa: CASSDFQDTGELFF

j_call: TRBJ1-2
d_call: NA
v_call: TRBV7-9
clone_size: NA
cdr3_nt: TGTGCCAGCCATGGGGACATTGGGGGCTACACCTTC
cdr3_aa: CASHGDIGGYTF

j_call: TRBJ2-2
d_call: NA
v_call: TRBV7-3
clone_size: NA
cdr3_nt: TGTGCCAGCTGCCAAGGGGAAGGGTCCGGGGAGCTGTTTTTT
cdr3_aa: CASCQGEGSGELFF

j_call: TRBJ2-7
d_call: NA
v_call: TRBV5-1
clone_size: NA
cdr3_nt: TGCGCCAGCAGCGTAGGGACACACCGTACCTACGAGCAGTACTTC
cdr3_aa: CASSVGTHRTYEQYF

j_call: TRBJ1-1
d_call: NA
v_call: TRBV6-1
clone_size: NA
cdr3_nt: TGTGCCAGCAGTGGGACTGGGGACACTGAAGCTTTCTTT
cdr3_aa: CASSGTGDTEAFF

j_call: TRBJ2-7
d_call: TRBD1
v_call: TRBV7-9
clone_size: once
cdr3_nt: TGTGCCAGCAGCGTAACAGGGGGCCCCTACGAGCAGTACTTC
cdr3_aa: CASSVTGGPYEQYF

j_call: TRBJ1-4
d_call: NA
v_call: TRBV5-6
clone_size: once
cdr3_nt: TGTGCCAGCAGCTTGCGGTCGGGGGGTCAGACTAATGAAAAACTGTTTTTT
cdr3_aa: CASSLRSGGQTNEKLFF

j_call: TRBJ2-2
d_call: TRBD2
v_call: TRBV3-1/TRBV3-2
clone_size: NA
cdr3_nt: TGTGCCAGCAGCCAAGCGCCAGCGGGGGACACCGGGGAGCTGTTTTTT
cdr3_aa: CASSQAPAGDTGELFF

j_call: TRBJ1-2
d_call: NA
v_call: TRBV7-9
clone_size: NA
cdr3_nt: TGTGCCAGCAGCTTAGAGAACAGGGTATCCGGCTACACCTTC
cdr3_aa: CASSLENRVSGYTF

j_call: TRBJ2-2
d_call: TRBD1
v_call: TRBV19
clone_size: NA
cdr3_nt: TGTGCCAGTACTGGGACAGGGATCGCCGGGGAGCTGTTTTTT
cdr3_aa: CASTGTGIAGELFF

j_call: TRBJ1-1
d_call: NA
v_call: TRBV4-3
clone_size: NA
cdr3_nt: TGCGCCAGCAGCCAAGATATGGCCGGGGTGAACACTGAAGCTTTCTTT
cdr3_aa: CASSQDMAGVNTEAFF

j_call: TRBJ1-5
d_call: NA
v_call: TRBV7-9
clone_size: NA
cdr3_nt: TGTGCCAGCAGCTCCAGGGGAAGCAATCAGCCCCAGCATTTT
cdr3_aa: CASSSRGSNQPQHF

j_call: TRBJ1-2
d_call: TRBD1
v_call: TRBV5-1
clone_size: NA
cdr3_nt: TGCGCCAGCAGCACGGGACAGGGGGCCTATGGCTACACCTTC
cdr3_aa: CASSTGQGAYGYTF

j_call: TRBJ1-2
d_call: NA
v_call: TRBV7-9
clone_size: NA
cdr3_nt: TGTGCCAGCAGCCCCCGGGACGGAGGGGTGGGCTACACCTTC
cdr3_aa: CASSPRDGGVGYTF

j_call: TRBJ1-6
d_call: NA
v_call: TRBV4-2
clone_size: once
cdr3_nt: TGTGCCAGCAGCCAAATAGAGGGGGACATCATGGCCGGAGATTCACCCCTCCACTTT
cdr3_aa: CASSQIEGDIMAGDSPLHF

j_call: TRBJ1-3
d_call: NA
v_call: TRBV7-2
clone_size: NA
cdr3_nt: TGTGCCAGCAGCTTAGGACAGCAAAGCACCATATATTTT
cdr3_aa: CASSLGQQSTIYF

j_call: TRBJ2-7
d_call: TRBD2
v_call: TRBV9
clone_size: NA
cdr3_nt: TGTGCCAGCAGCCCTAGCGGGGGGCCTTACTACGAGCAGTACTTC
cdr3_aa: CASSPSGGPYYEQYF

j_call: TRBJ1-3
d_call: NA
v_call: TRBV4-2
clone_size: NA
cdr3_nt: TGTGCCAGCAGCCAAGCGTGGGGGGAGACTGGAAACACCATATATTTT
cdr3_aa: CASSQAWGETGNTIYF

j_call: TRBJ2-4
d_call: NA
v_call: TRBV9
clone_size: NA
cdr3_nt: TGTGCCAGCAGCGCCCAAACCGGAGCCAAAAACATTCAGTACTTC
cdr3_aa: CASSAQTGAKNIQYF